The 6 T cell receptor beta chains below were found in one sample sequenced in a study of shared clonotypes between healthy human individuals. Profiled with immunoSEQ multiplex PCR; TCRdb holds only in-frame clones, not every one. The table lists about 960,000 clones, approximately 80% of them singletons, with about 1.5% in the top ten. The specimen sequenced was memory CD4+ T cells sorted from blood. Subset defined: CD45RA-negative fraction. The receptor source for this set is a man aged 18 to 29 in good health.

This rearrangement joins TRBV12-2 to TRBJ2-7; whether TRBD2, the table's D call, matches the DNA was not checked. TRBV12-2 is designated a pseudogene. The CDR3 is 17 residues long. CDR3 DNA sequence: TGTGCAAGTCGCTTAGTATATACCGGGACTAGCGGGAACGAGCAGTACTTC. It encodes CASRLVYTGTSGNEQYF.

This sequence joins TRBV11-3 and TRBJ2-3, with TRBD2 matching over 8 bases. The V gene's germline CDR1 is SGHNT and CDR2 YENEEA. V was clipped by 1 base and J by 4 bases; unmatched bases: 4. The CDR3 contains 15 residues. DNA for the CDR3: TGTGCCAGCAGCTTAGGCGCGGGAGGAGCAGATACGCAGTATTTT. Protein: CASSLGAGGADTQYF. The variable domain in full, completed from reference TRBV11-3 and TRBJ2-3, reads EAGVVQSPRYKIIEKKQPVAFWCNPISGHNTLYWYLQNLGQGPELLIRYENEEAVDDSQLPKDRFSAERLKGVDSTLKIQPAELGDSAVYLCASSLGAGGADTQYFGPGTRLTVL.

The rearrangement links TRBV6-6 to TRBJ1-5, with 7 bases matching TRBD1. Looked up from germline, CDR1 is MNHNY and CDR2 is SVGAGI (reference sequence). V lost 7 bases and J lost 1; bases outside the gene matches: 10. CDR3 length equals 16 residues. The CDR3 loop reads CASTQGTDGSNQPQHF. The CDR3 DNA is TGTGCCAGCACCCAAGGGACAGATGGCAGCAATCAGCCCCAGCATTTT.

CDR3 bases: TGTGCCAGCAAAGGGACCAACACCGGGGAGCTGTTTTTT. It encodes CASKGTNTGELFF. The V gene is TRBV11-3, the J gene TRBJ2-2; D is possibly TRBD1 or TRBD2 (5 bases each). The CDR3 consists of 13 residues. V was cut by 7 bases and J by 2 bases, with 8 bases left in between. Germline CDR1 reads SGHNT; CDR2 reads YENEEA.

This rearrangement joins TRBV5-3 to TRBJ1-1; TRBD1 might be the D (6 bases). TRBV5-3 is classed as an ORF, of uncertain function. V was clipped by 3 bases and J by 0 bases, with 12 bases between them. CDR3 length: 15 amino acids. In DNA form, the CDR3 reads TGTGCCAGAAGCTGCCTGGGGGCGATGAACACTGAAGCTTTCTTT. This gives the protein CARSCLGAMNTEAFF.

The chain combines TRBV6-6 with TRBJ1-6; TRBD1 matches at 7 bases. J lost 5 bases, V lost 6 bases, and 4 bases had no gene match. This CDR3 region has 14 residues. CDR1 is MNHNY and CDR2 is SVGAGI in the germline V gene (reference sequence). The CDR3 region is CASRSTGNNSPLHF. CDR3 nucleotide sequence: TGTGCCAGCAGGTCGACAGGGAATAATTCACCCCTCCACTTT.